The present entry profiles one T cell receptor beta chain with its context. The antigen remains unidentified. The same CDR3 arises from other DNA sequences in this sample as well. Germline V CDR1 and CDR2: MDHEN, SYDVKM. The V and J ends lost 8 bases and 4 bases, in that order; junction bases with no gene match: 5. The CDR3 length is 14 residues. PCR primers comprised 60 Vbeta and 13 Jbeta primers. Clones were read by immunoSEQ multiplex PCR, and TCRdb kept only the in-frame ones, dropping some. The table shows 150,000 to 200,000 clones, with approximately 82% occurring only once. The data are from a study of cytomegalovirus exposure and HLA in healthy donors. Findings and limits, study-wide: In a later analysis, a missense DCLRE1C variant was linked to TCR beta V- and J-gene trimming.

Each donor was healthy, and each was a bone marrow donor. V gene TRBV28 combines with J gene TRBJ1-4; 9 bases are a match to TRBD1. The specimen was PBMCs. The source is a woman between 25 and 40 years old in good health and CMV-seronegative. The chain's CDR3 is CASLGTGRNEKLFF. In DNA form, the CDR3 reads TGTGCCAGCCTTGGGACAGGGCGTAATGAAAAACTGTTTTTT.